This entry features one T cell receptor beta chain sequence. Its antigen target is currently unknown. No base quality values were provided; no much bigger clone lies one nucleotide off. The library was prepared using the immunoSEQ multiplex PCR assay. For the multiplex PCR, a mixture combining 60 forward primers for TCR Vbeta segments and 13 reverse primers for TCR Jbeta segments was used. A multiplex PCR assay on genomic DNA amplified the CDR3 region of rearranged TCR beta genes. The amplified TCR beta libraries were sequenced on the Illumina HiSeq System as 87-base-pair reads. On the authors' methods: A later analysis tallied around 82 million unique TCR beta chains across the 666 repertoires, and some 10 million of those chains were shared by two or more donors. Raw reads were error-corrected and collapsed into unique sequences by a nearest-neighbor algorithm in which closely related sequences were merged to remove PCR and sequencing errors. Alignment of CDR3 sequences to IMGT reference sequences was used to assign V, D and J gene segments. For a sequence to be retained, at least a six-nucleotide match to both a V gene segment and a J gene segment was required. A rearrangement was called productive if the CDR3 had no stop codons and remained in frame with V and J, and every other rearrangement was called non-productive. CDR3 was defined by IMGT convention, running from the second conserved V-encoded cysteine to the conserved J-encoded phenylalanine. In an earlier analysis of more than 550 of the donors, sequences lacking an unambiguous match to a single V gene segment were excluded. An earlier analysis of just under 600 of the donors called V segments functional above 56.7% productive rearrangements and segregating when the between-donor standard deviation exceeded 5%. A statistical classification framework was built for diagnosing cytomegalovirus status from the catalog of TCR beta chain sequences. In a later analysis, V and J genes were assigned by comparing TCR nucleotide sequences against IMGT/GENE-DB human TR gene sequences. In a later analysis, CDR3 sequences and most-parsimonious VDJ recombination scenarios were assigned using the TCRdist pipeline. In a later analysis, each TCR beta chain was defined by its CDR3 amino acid sequence together with its V-gene family, and reads lacking a unique V-gene family were excluded. As a way to deal with suspected cross-contamination and a sequencing artifact, a later analysis dropped 450 to 600 nucleotide sequences that were highly shared and had low generation probability. For each public chain, a later analysis derived a clonal expansion index from normalized ranks of inferred template counts within each repertoire. A later analysis computed generation probabilities with a VDJ recombination model fitted to out-of-frame rearrangements, and checked the results against IGoR. Hypergeometric tests were used in a later analysis to score TCR-TCR, TCR-HLA and TCR-CMV co-occurrence, with a repertoire-size bias correction applied to the TCR pairs. A later analysis estimated false discovery rates by permuting HLA or CMV assignments 20 times. In a later analysis, co-occurring TCRs were grouped using DBSCAN, with TCRdist sequence similarity added in when clustering inside HLA-allele-positive subsets. For co-occurrence clustering, repertoires with fewer than 30,000 or more than 120,000 public chains were excluded, along with a handful of repertoires with anomalous nucleotide sharing. TCRdb limited this immuneACCESS table to in-frame rearrangements with V and J called. A share of clones is missing; checked studies link under half to unresolved V genes, and the rest is unexplained. V and J calls plus clone size are reproduced from that table; the DNA served to infer D and trimming. The sample table shows roughly 200,000 clones, and 82% are seen once. In total, the top ten clones hold roughly 2.5% of the sample.

This sample stems from a study of cytomegalovirus exposure and HLA in healthy donors (dated by TCRdb to about 2017). Some background on the complete study: An earlier analysis of several hundred of the donors reported more than 250 Gb of sequence data and approximately 110 million unique TCR beta sequences from about 200 million T cells. An early release that covered about 600 HLA-typed donors contained approximately 300 gigabases of sequencing data and tens of millions of unique TCR sequences. The genetic ancestry cluster associated with self-reported Caucasian donors included over 80% of the 350 to 500 genotyped donors. The study aimed to test whether cataloging public T cell receptors could reveal signatures of past pathogen exposure. The study profiled the T cell repertoires of 666 subjects by immunosequencing and related them to cytomegalovirus serostatus. In addition to the first cohort of 666 subjects, a separate validation cohort of approximately 130 different subjects was used. To predict cytomegalovirus infection status, the study brought together high-throughput TCR immunosequencing, statistical association of individual TCRs with disease status, and machine learning. A later analysis re-analyzed previously published TCR beta repertoires from 666 donors and added high-resolution HLA genotyping to study TCR occurrence patterns. Rather than using new phenotypic data, the later analysis identified candidate immune exposures from TCR beta sequences and from how often those sequences occurred across donors. An earlier analysis of fewer than 750 of the donors used high-throughput TCR beta sequencing to judge whether each TCR beta V gene segment behaved as functional or pseudogenic. Alongside the repertoire data, information on donor age, sex, ethnicity and CMV serostatus was compiled. A later genetic analysis used genome-wide SNP genotypes for about 60% of the roughly 700 donors, treating that subset as a discovery cohort. All discovery cohort repertoires had been generated on a single sequencing platform. HLA typing included class I and class II loci at four-digit resolution. Typing coverage varied by locus: about 629-630 donors for A, B, C, DRB1 and DQB1; approximately 500 for DQA1; 606 for DPA1; 400 to 480 for DPB1. Several DR-DQ haplotypes were handled as single units for association and clustering, since linkage in the cohort was strong. On average, around 240,000 unique TCR beta nucleotide sequences were sequenced per donor among 398 genotyped donors of the cohort, with 15% to 20% of those sequences being non-productive.

CDR1 and CDR2 are read off the germline V gene as MGHDK and SYGVNS. From its cysteine to its phenylalanine, the CDR3 spans 13 amino acids. The retained sequence is limited to the CDR3, 39 bases, with the frame set at the first base. The junction shows trimming of 3 bases on V and 8 bases on J, plus 13 bases between the germline ends. On the study overall, not on this receptor specifically: Roughly 17 rarely observed V segments, including chromosome 9 orphons, were excluded from the earlier analysis of 550 to 700 of the donors because counts were too low. The classifier was reported to diagnose cytomegalovirus status with high specificity and sensitivity in both the original cohort and the validation cohort. Linkage disequilibrium might explain the correlated functional status among segregating V segments, but an unknown experimental factor could not be excluded. Only TCR beta chains were sequenced in this cohort, and the absence of alpha or paired-chain data limited detectable features. The study gave a list of more than 150 TCR beta chains associated with cytomegalovirus. In a later analysis, several top co-occurrence clusters were reported to appear linked to parvovirus B19, influenza, CMV and Epstein-Barr virus. Immune exposure information for the cohort was limited to CMV serostatus. A further reported finding was that TCR beta sequences accurately predicted the HLA-A and HLA-B alleles for most subjects in the first cohort. In a later analysis, TCR association rates were found to vary across HLA loci, with the most associated TCRs seen for DRB1 alleles and the fewest for HLA-C alleles. Three of the identified cytomegalovirus-associated TCR beta chains were confirmed in vitro to be specific for cytomegalovirus antigens. Across donors, most TCR sequences were observed very rarely, whereas some public TCRs were present in many individuals. It was suggested by the authors that the approach could potentially be generalized to other disease states and immunological phenotypes. V-gene and J-gene trimming of TCR beta chains was associated with a missense DCLRE1C variant in a later genetic analysis, and the association was replicated in an independent cohort. Sequencing depth was assumed to be roughly uniform across donors in the presence/absence analyses, though that assumption may not hold. According to a later genetic analysis, donors in an Asian-associated ancestry cluster had fewer N-insertions in productive TCRs than the approximately 710-donor mean. Most CMV-associated TCR beta chains appeared to be HLA-restricted in a later analysis, and the HLA associations seemed to be driven largely by CMV exposure. Because some donors lacked HLA typing at each locus, the association tests relied only on the typed subset. Strong co-occurrence of HLA alleles, especially DR and DQ, made assigning TCR associations to individual alleles difficult. A later analysis found that HLA-associated TCR beta chains were more clonally expanded and had lower generation probabilities than equally common non-associated chains. In a later analysis, around 17,000 TCR beta sequences were associated with specific HLA alleles at a false discovery rate of 0.05. The 87-base-pair reads could not distinguish some IMGT-functional V segments, including TRBV6-2 and TRBV6-3, so those segments were excluded. In an earlier analysis of 587 of the donors, most TCR beta V segments appeared in productive rearrangements about 87% or about 30% of the time, broadly matching IMGT annotations. A group of highly shared sequence variants was considered likely to be a technical artifact of the sequencing pipeline.

The cohort comprised 710 or so healthy bone marrow donors. Cohort members were all nominally healthy when sampled, although unrecorded immune exposures were likely present. The donor tested CMV seronegative, placing the donor among the approximately 360 seronegative members of the cohort. A peripheral blood sample was provided by each donor, and peripheral blood mononuclear cells were used for TCR beta sequencing. The Qiagen DNeasy Blood Extraction Kit was used to extract genomic DNA from the blood cell samples. The clonotype comes from a woman in her 40s in good health and CMV-seronegative. Recombination joined TRBV25-1 with TRBJ1-2, with the D gene not confidently named. Material for sequencing was PBMCs. Here is the DNA: TGTGCCAGCAGTGACACAGTCTATGGCGGCTACACCTTC. The encoded protein is CASSDTVYGGYTF.